The 8 T cell receptor beta chains below come from one sample, sequenced in a study of cytomegalovirus exposure and HLA in healthy donors. The PCR was carried out with 60 Vbeta primers and 13 Jbeta primers. Assay used: immunoSEQ multiplex PCR; TCRdb lists only in-frame clones, some missing. The sample has 170,000 or so clones; approximately 84% are singletons. The specimen was PBMCs. Source of these receptors: a woman aged 50 to 60 in good health and CMV-seropositive.

The V and J genes are TRBV7-8 and TRBJ1-1; TRBD1 matches at 9 bases. The germline CDR1 and CDR2 sequences are SGHVS and FQNEAQ. V dropped 2 bases and J dropped 8; count of bases not matched to a gene: 6. CDR3 size: 14 residues. DNA for the CDR3: TGTGCCAGCAGCTTAATGACAGGGGGTATCGAAGCTTTCTTT. It yields the protein CASSLMTGGIEAFF.

The chain employs TRBV5-1 and TRBJ1-6; 10 bases are a match to TRBD1. The V gene end was trimmed by 3 bases and the J gene end by 7 bases; junction bases not matched to a gene: 4. The CDR3 covers 15 residues. Germline V gives CDR1 SGHRS, CDR2 YFSETQ. In nucleotides, the CDR3 is TGCGCCAGCAGCTCAGGGACAGGGGTCAATTCACCCCTCCACTTT. Translating gives CASSSGTGVNSPLHF.

This clone was detected a few times. The V call is TRBV9, the J call TRBJ1-4, with D possibly TRBD1 on 6 matching bases. This CDR3 comprises 16 residues. The V gene lost 0 bases and the J gene lost 8 bases, with 17 bases spanning the gap. The germline gives CDR1 SGDLS, CDR2 YYNGEE. CDR3 in amino acids: CASSVESGVLGEKLFF. The CDR3 nucleotides are TGTGCCAGCAGCGTAGAATCAGGGGTTTTGGGCGAAAAACTGTTTTTT.

About this clone: An end of the junction differs from the germline gene, which may be a read error. This chain joins TRBV4-3 and TRBJ2-7; possible D gene TRBD1, 5 bases. Per the germline V gene, CDR1 is LGHNA and CDR2 is YSLEER. CDR3 size: 15 residues. The CDR3 region is CASSQSTGFLRQQCF. The DNA for the CDR3 is TGCGCCAGCAGCCAATCCACAGGATTCCTACGACAGCAGTGCTTC.

This clone appeared once. This chain uses TRBV6-5 with TRBJ1-4; D not certain. Looked up from germline, CDR1 is MNHEY and CDR2 is SVGAGI. The ends were cut back, 2 bases at V and 5 bases at J, with 12 bases in the middle. The CDR3 sequence is 15 residues long. The CDR3 loop is CASSYAGVANEKLFF. CDR3 coding DNA: TGTGCCAGCAGTTACGCGGGAGTGGCGAATGAAAAACTGTTTTTT.

Only a few counts were recorded for this clone. The chain employs TRBV29-1 and TRBJ2-1, with TRBD2 as a possible D gene (5 bases). From germline, CDR1 is SQVTM and CDR2 ANQGSEA. The CDR3 extends over 17 amino acids. Between the trimmed V and J ends, which lost 1 base and 0 bases, there was a span of 16 bases. CDR3 loop: CSVEAGEKSRSYNEQFF. In DNA, the CDR3 is TGCAGCGTTGAAGCTGGGGAGAAAAGTCGCTCCTACAATGAGCAGTTCTTC.

The chain uses TRBV27 and TRBJ1-6, with D perhaps TRBD1 (6 bases). CDR3 length: 14 residues. V lost 7 bases, J lost 6 bases, and 13 bases lay in between. CDR1 and CDR2 (germline): MNHEY, SMNVEV (reference sequence). The CDR3 DNA reads TGTGCCAGCAACGACAGGTTGCCTAATTCACCCCTCCACTTT. It codes for CASNDRLPNSPLHF.

The genes are TRBV5-8 and TRBJ2-7, with a weak D call TRBD2 (5 bases). The CDR3 length is 14 residues. V lost 3 bases and J lost 3, with 13 bases in between. Germline lookup yields CDR1 SGHTS and CDR2 YDEGEE. CDR3 in DNA: TGTGCCAGCAGCTCCCCGCGGGCCAACTACGAGCAGTACTTC. This gives the protein CASSSPRANYEQYF.